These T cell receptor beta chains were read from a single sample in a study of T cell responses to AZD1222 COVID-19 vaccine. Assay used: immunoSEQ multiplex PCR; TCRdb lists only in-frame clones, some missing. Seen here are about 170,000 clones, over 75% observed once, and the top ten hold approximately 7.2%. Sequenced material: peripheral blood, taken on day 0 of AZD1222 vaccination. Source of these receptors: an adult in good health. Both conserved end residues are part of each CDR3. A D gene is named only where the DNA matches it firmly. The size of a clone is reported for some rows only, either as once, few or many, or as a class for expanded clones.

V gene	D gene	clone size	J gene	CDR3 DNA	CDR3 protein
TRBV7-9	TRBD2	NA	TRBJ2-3	TGTGCCAGCAGCTCGACTAGCGGGGTTGTGGATACGCAGTATTTT	CASSSTSGVVDTQYF
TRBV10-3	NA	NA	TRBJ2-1	TGTGCCATCAGTGAGGGGGGTAGGCAGTTCTTC	CAISEGGRQFF
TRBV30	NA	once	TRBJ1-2	TGTGCCTGGAGTGCCTCCCGGGGTACGGGCTACACCTTC	CAWSASRGTGYTF
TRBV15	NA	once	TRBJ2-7	TGTGCCACCAGCAGAGCGGGGGCGCAAACCTACGAGCAGTACTTC	CATSRAGAQTYEQYF
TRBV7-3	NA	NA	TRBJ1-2	TGTGCCAGCAGCTTAACAGGTTTCTATGGCTACACCTTC	CASSLTGFYGYTF
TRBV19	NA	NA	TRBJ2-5	TGTGCCAGTAGCATACAGGGAACGGAGACCCAGTACTTC	CASSIQGTETQYF
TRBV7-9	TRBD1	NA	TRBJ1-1	TGTGCCAGCAGCCCCCAAATGGGACAGGGAGCACAAGCTTTCTTT	CASSPQMGQGAQAFF
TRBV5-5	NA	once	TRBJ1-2	TGTGCCAGCAGCGTACTACAGGGTGGCTATGGCTACACCTTC	CASSVLQGGYGYTF
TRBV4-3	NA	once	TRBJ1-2	TGCGCCAGCAGCCAAGATTCGGGACATCTACGTGGCTACACCTTC	CASSQDSGHLRGYTF
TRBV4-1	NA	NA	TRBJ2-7	TGCGCCAGCAGCCAAGGAAGGGGGGGCGGGATGAGCTACGAGCAGTACTTC	CASSQGRGGGMSYEQYF
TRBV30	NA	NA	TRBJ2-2	TGTGCCTGGAGTGCCTTAGGGTCCGGGGAGCTGTTTTTT	CAWSALGSGELFF
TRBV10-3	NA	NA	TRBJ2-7	TGTGCCATCAGCGCCCTTCACGAGCAGTACTTC	CAISALHEQYF
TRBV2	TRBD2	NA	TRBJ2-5	TGTGCCAGCAGTGAATCCGGACTAGCGGGGGGGCAAGAGACCCAGTACTTC	CASSESGLAGGQETQYF
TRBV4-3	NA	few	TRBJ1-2	TGCGCCAGCAGCCAAGATGTTCAGGGAGGGGATTATGGCTACACCTTC	CASSQDVQGGDYGYTF
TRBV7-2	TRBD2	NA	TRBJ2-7	TGTGCCAGCAGCTTTCGAGGACTAGCGGGGGGCGGTCGCTACGAGCAGTACTTC	CASSFRGLAGGGRYEQYF
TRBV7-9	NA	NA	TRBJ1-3	TGTGCCAGCAGCCTCCGACAGTGGGGAAACACCATATATTTT	CASSLRQWGNTIYF
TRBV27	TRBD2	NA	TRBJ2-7	TGTGCCAGCAGTTCCGGGACTAGCGGGGAGTACGAGCAGTACTTC	CASSSGTSGEYEQYF
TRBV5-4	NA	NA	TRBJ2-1	TGTGCCAGCAGCTTGGGCAGGGCACGAAGTTCCTACAATGAGCAGTTCTTC	CASSLGRARSSYNEQFF